The 32 T cell receptor beta chains presented below share a single source sample, sequenced in a study of T cell responses to AZD1222 COVID-19 vaccine (dated by TCRdb to the early 2020s). Library construction relied on the immunoSEQ multiplex PCR assay. TCRdb limited this immuneACCESS table to in-frame rearrangements with V and J called. A share of clones is missing; checked studies link under half to unresolved V genes, and the rest is unexplained. The table for this sample lists some 140,000 clones; about 91% of them were counted only once. The ten largest clonotypes hold approximately 2.1% of the sample. The time point label on this specimen signifies: baseline before first vaccination. The sequencing used peripheral blood, collected on day 0 of AZD1222 vaccination. Receptors were obtained from an adult in good health.

This rearrangement joins TRBV18 to TRBJ2-3, with TRBD1 as a possible D gene (5 bases). The CDR3 is 15 amino acids. CDR1 and CDR2 from the germline V gene are KGHSH and LQKENI. V was cut by 4 bases and J by 2 bases, with 13 bases left in between. CDR3 in DNA: TGTGCCAGCTCACTACAGGACGCGATCACAGATACGCAGTATTTT. Translating gives CASSLQDAITDTQYF.

This clone appeared a single time. The CDR3 loop is CASSPEVAGGAYGYTF. CDR3 in DNA: TGTGCCAGCTCACCAGAGGTGGCAGGGGGCGCGTATGGCTACACCTTC. This chain joins TRBV18 and TRBJ1-2; 8 bases match TRBD1. The CDR3 spans 16 residues. Germline V gene lookup returns CDR1 KGHSH and CDR2 LQKENI. After removal of 2 bases from V and 5 bases from J, the junction contained 10 bases not matched to a gene. Full variable domain (outside the CDR3, taken from reference TRBV18 and TRBJ1-2): NAGVMQNPRHLVRRRGQEARLRCSPMKGHSHVYWYRQLPEEGLKFMVYLQKENIIDESGMPKERFSAEFPKEGPSILRIQQVVRGDSAAYFCASSPEVAGGAYGYTFGSGTRLTVV.

On this clone itself: Other nucleotide sequences from this sample produce the same CDR3. The gene calls are TRBV27 and TRBJ2-2, with TRBD2 matching over 7 bases. This CDR3 region has 12 residues. The germline V gene encodes CDR1 MNHEY and CDR2 SMNVEV (reference sequence). The V and J ends lost 10 bases and 6 bases, in that order; junction bases with no gene match: 5. The CDR3 DNA reads as TGTGCCACCCGACGGGGGGCCGGGGAGCTGTTTTTT. Its protein product is CATRRGAGELFF.

This rearrangement joins TRBV5-4 to TRBJ1-2; D gene ambiguous. Germline assignment: CDR1 SGHNT and CDR2 YYREEE (reference sequence). The CDR3 has 14 residues. Trimming removed 5 bases at V and 1 base at J, with 12 bases between. In DNA, the CDR3 is TGTGCCAGCAGTCTCATATCGAGTAACTATGGCTACACCTTC. Amino acids: CASSLISSNYGYTF.

The chain recombines TRBV2 with TRBJ1-1; D call uncertain. Germline lookup yields CDR1 SNHLY and CDR2 FYNNEI. This CDR3 comprises 14 residues. The V gene lost 4 bases and the J gene lost 2 bases, with 11 bases spanning the gap. The CDR3 coding sequence is TGTGCCAGCAGTGTAGAAGGTGTAAACACTGAAGCTTTCTTT. Translated, it gives CASSVEGVNTEAFF.

The V gene is TRBV2, the J gene TRBJ2-4, with a possible D match to TRBD1 (5 bases). V was pared by 3 bases and J by 0 bases, with 6 bases between. Germline assignment: CDR1 SNHLY and CDR2 FYNNEI. The CDR3 spans 14 residues. CDR3 in amino acids: CASSDQGAKNIQYF. CDR3 in DNA: TGTGCCAGCAGTGATCAGGGAGCCAAAAACATTCAGTACTTC.

The chain combines TRBV19 with TRBJ1-4, with a tentative D call TRBD1 (5 bases). Trimming shortened V by 6 bases and J by 8 bases, and 13 bases separated the two germline ends. The germline V gene encodes CDR1 LNHDA and CDR2 SQIVND (reference sequence). This CDR3 has 13 residues. CDR3 DNA: TGTGCCAGTAGAGGGGCGGTCGGAGAAAAACTGTTTTTT. This codes for CASRGAVGEKLFF.

Here the CDR3 reads CASSEDRGGTEAFF. CDR3 bases: TGTGCCAGCAGTGAAGACAGGGGGGGAACTGAAGCTTTCTTT. The chain uses TRBV6-4 and TRBJ1-1; the match to TRBD1 covers 9 bases. Looked up from germline, CDR1 is MRHNA and CDR2 is SNTAGT. V gave up 3 bases and J gave up 5 bases; unmatched junction bases: 4. The CDR3 is 14 amino acids.

V and J are TRBV6-5 and TRBJ2-3, with D perhaps being TRBD1 or TRBD2 (5 bases each). CDR3 length equals 13 residues. The ends were cut back, 6 bases at V and 5 bases at J, with 12 bases in the middle. Per germline, CDR1 MNHEY and CDR2 SVGAGI. The CDR3 nucleotides read TGTGCCAGCAGCGGCCCAGGGAGAGATACGCAGTATTTT. As protein: CASSGPGRDTQYF.

This clone was recorded a few times. This chain uses TRBV27 with TRBJ1-1, with 9 bases matching TRBD1. Per the germline V gene, CDR1 is MNHEY and CDR2 is SMNVEV (reference sequence). Trimming at V came to 5 bases and at J to 4 bases, leaving 8 bases not matched to a gene. The CDR3 contains 15 residues. CDR3 bases: TGTGCCAGCAGTCTCACAGGGGGCAGGATCACTGAAGCTTTCTTT. Protein: CASSLTGGRITEAFF.

Only one count was recorded for this clone. V and J are TRBV18 and TRBJ2-7; 7 bases line up with TRBD2. V was clipped by 1 base and J by 1 base; unmatched bases: 7. The CDR3 has 16 residues. Germline lookup yields CDR1 KGHSH and CDR2 LQKENI. As DNA, the CDR3 is TGTGCCAGCTCACCACAGGGAGGGAGCTCATCCTACGAGCAGTACTTC. Encoded protein: CASSPQGGSSSYEQYF.

This chain connects TRBV19 to TRBJ1-6; 8 bases map to TRBD1. The CDR3 is made up of 18 amino acids. V shed 5 bases, J shed 2 bases, and the junction held 11 bases outside the gene matches. The germline V gene encodes CDR1 LNHDA and CDR2 SQIVND (reference sequence). CDR3 DNA: TGTGCCAGTAGTCTTAAACCGGGACAGGCGGCCTATAATTCACCCCTCCACTTT. Encoded protein: CASSLKPGQAAYNSPLHF. Based on the CDR3 plus reference TRBV19 and TRBJ1-6, the full variable domain is DGGITQSPKYLFRKEGQNVTLSCEQNLNHDAMYWYRQDPGQGLRLIYYSQIVNDFQKGDIAEGYSVSREKKESFPLTVTSAQKNPTAFYLCASSLKPGQAAYNSPLHFGNGTRLTVT.

This sequence joins TRBV19 and TRBJ2-5; 7 nucleotides agree with TRBD2. The ends lost 3 bases at V and 2 bases at J; junction bases unmatched: 6. This CDR3 contains 15 residues. The germline V gene has CDR1 LNHDA and CDR2 SQIVND (reference sequence). CDR3 DNA: TGTGCCAGTAGTATCCCCGGGGGGATACAAGAGACCCAGTACTTC. It specifies CASSIPGGIQETQYF.

In its sample, this clone was seen once. This chain joins TRBV7-9 and TRBJ2-7; perhaps TRBD1 as D (6 bases). The ends were cut back, 8 bases at V and 3 bases at J, with 11 bases in the middle. The CDR3 covers 12 residues. Germline V CDR1 and CDR2: SEHNR, FQNEAQ (reference sequence). CDR3 sequence: CASRTEDYEQYF. CDR3 DNA sequence: TGTGCCAGCCGGACAGAGGACTACGAGCAGTACTTC.

V and J are TRBV6-2 or TRBV6-3 and TRBJ1-2; perhaps TRBD1 as D (5 bases). This CDR3 has 16 residues. V lost 2 bases to trimming and J lost 0 bases, with 13 bases between them. Germline V gives CDR1 MNHEY, CDR2 SVGEGT. CDR3: CASSYPPRAANYGYTF. The DNA of the CDR3 is TGTGCCAGCAGTTACCCCCCCAGGGCCGCTAACTATGGCTACACCTTC.

This clone has just one count. V is TRBV18 and J is TRBJ1-4; 7 positions agree with TRBD1. Unmatched junction bases numbered 11, after V lost 6 bases and J lost 10 bases. Germline CDR1 is KGHSH and CDR2 is LQKENI. CDR3 length: 14 residues. The chain's CDR3 is CASSIQGNEGKLFF. The DNA for the CDR3 is TGTGCCAGCTCGATACAGGGGAACGAAGGAAAACTGTTTTTT.

The CDR3 protein is CAWSRRGSSRLPKFF. DNA of the CDR3: TGTGCCTGGAGTCGGAGGGGGTCTTCTCGGCTTCCTAAGTTCTTC. V is TRBV30 and J is TRBJ2-1, with D perhaps TRBD1 or TRBD2 (6 bases each). CDR1 and CDR2 from the germline V gene are GTSNPN and SVGIG (reference sequence). The CDR3 extends over 15 amino acids. Trimming stripped 2 bases from V and 14 bases from J, with 25 bases between.

This clone showed up just a few times. DNA of the CDR3: TGCGCCAGCAGTGTAGGTTCGGTCGGGGAGCTGTTTTTT. This codes for CASSVGSVGELFF. The rearrangement joins TRBV10-1 to TRBJ2-2, with no clear D. V was trimmed by 4 bases and J by 7 bases, leaving 10 bases between them. This CDR3 spans 13 amino acids. From germline, CDR1 is WNHNN and CDR2 SYGVQD (reference sequence).

The J gene is TRBJ1-5, the V gene TRBV10-2, with D maybe TRBD1 (5 bases). CDR3 size: 14 residues. The germline gives CDR1 WSHSY, CDR2 SAAADI. Between the trimmed V and J ends, which lost 6 bases and 4 bases, there was a span of 13 bases. The CDR3 loop is CASSPGTENQPQHF. As DNA, the CDR3 is TGCGCCAGCAGCCCCGGGACGGAGAATCAGCCCCAGCATTTT.

V usage is TRBV10-3 and J usage is TRBJ2-4; D is possibly TRBD2 (7 bases). There are 15 residues in the CDR3. Germline assignment: CDR1 ENHRY and CDR2 SYGVKD. Trimming pared 0 bases from V and 8 bases from J, leaving 14 bases between. The CDR3 nucleotides read TGTGCCATCAGTGAGTCGAGGGGGGGCCGGGACATTCAGTACTTC. Its protein is CAISESRGGRDIQYF.

The V call is TRBV7-9, the J call TRBJ2-1, with 11 nucleotides matching TRBD1. CDR1 is SEHNR, CDR2 FQNEAQ, per germline (reference sequence). Trimming removed 0 bases from V and 10 bases from J; junction bases left unmatched: 8. CDR3 length equals 16 residues. The CDR3 DNA reads as TGTGCCAGCAGCTTAGCCGGGACAGGGGGGTACCGGGAGCAGTTCTTC. Protein product: CASSLAGTGGYREQFF.

The J gene is TRBJ2-7, the V gene TRBV5-4, with 9 bases identical to TRBD2. Germline V gene sequence: CDR1 SGHNT, CDR2 YYREEE (reference sequence). The ends lost 4 bases at V and 6 bases at J; junction bases unmatched: 11. The CDR3 totals 15 residues. CDR3 coding DNA: TGTGCCAGCAGCCCAGAACCGGGACTAGCTCTCGAGCAGTACTTC. Its translation is CASSPEPGLALEQYF.

Details on this clone: At one end, the junction sequence differs from germline, possibly due to a read error. The same CDR3 is also encoded by other DNA sequences in this sample. The chain links TRBV5-1 to TRBJ2-7, with unresolved D. This CDR3 has 16 residues. The V gene's germline CDR1 is SGHRS and CDR2 YFSETQ. The CDR3 DNA reads TGCGCCAGCAGCTCCAACCGTTGGGGATTCCCCTACGAACAGTACTTC. As protein: CASSSNRWGFPYEQYF.

This clone was detected only once. The sample has other DNA sequences that encode this CDR3 too. This chain links TRBV10-3 with TRBJ1-5; D unclear. This CDR3 has 13 residues. Trimming took off 0 bases at V and 5 bases at J, with 5 bases between the two ends. Germline V gene lookup returns CDR1 ENHRY and CDR2 SYGVKD. This CDR3 is CAISESLDQPQHF. The CDR3 nucleotides are TGTGCCATCAGTGAGTCCTTGGATCAGCCCCAGCATTTT.

The genes are TRBV21-1 and TRBJ1-2; whether TRBD1, the table's D call, matches the DNA was not checked. TRBV21-1 is designated a pseudogene. This CDR3 has 14 residues. CDR3 DNA sequence: TGTGCCAGCAGCAAAGCCCCCAGGAACTATGGCTACACCTTC. This sequence encodes CASSKAPRNYGYTF.

This clone occurred once. The chain has TRBV3-1 (or the pseudogene TRBV3-2) and TRBJ1-4; TRBD1 aligns across 9 bases. Germline CDR1 and CDR2: LGHDT and YNNKEL (reference sequence). Trimming took 4 bases from V and 8 from J; bases not matched to a gene: 2. The CDR3 has 13 residues. CDR3 in DNA: TGTGCCAGCAGCCGCGACAGGGGGGAAAAACTGTTTTTT. Protein product: CASSRDRGEKLFF.

The gene calls are TRBV7-3 and TRBJ2-2, with D unclear. Trimming removed 5 bases at V and 0 bases at J, with 7 bases between. CDR1 is SGHTA, CDR2 FQGTGA, per germline. The CDR3 runs to 14 residues. In nucleotides, the CDR3 is TGTGCCAGCAGCCAGTTCGCGAACACCGGGGAGCTGTTTTTT. Its protein is CASSQFANTGELFF.

In its sample, this clone was seen a few times. The rearrangement links TRBV21-1 to TRBJ2-7; the D call of TRBD2 is as the table states it, not checked on the DNA. TRBV21-1 is designated a pseudogene. The CDR3 is 16 residues long. In DNA, the CDR3 is TGTGCCAGCAGCAAAGCGCTGCCAGCGACCACCTACGAGCAGTACTTC. It specifies CASSKALPATTYEQYF.

CDR3 residues: CASNVDLGRGRSRPLHF. The CDR3 nucleotides are TGTGCCAGCAACGTGGATTTGGGCAGGGGGCGATCCCGGCCCCTCCACTTT. This chain joins TRBV28 and TRBJ1-6, with 8 bases fitting TRBD1. The CDR3 contains 17 residues. V lost 7 bases and J lost 13; bases outside the gene matches: 21. CDR1 and CDR2 from the germline V gene are MDHEN and SYDVKM.

The count of this clone is one. J is TRBJ2-5 and V is TRBV10-1, with 8 bases fitting TRBD1. Germline V gene sequence: CDR1 WNHNN, CDR2 SYGVQD (reference sequence). This CDR3 has 16 residues. The J segment lost 4 bases and the V segment lost 3 bases, leaving 10 bases of the junction unmatched. CDR3 in DNA: TGCGCCAGCAGTGATGGAGCAGGGGGCGTTTTAGAGACCCAGTACTTC. This gives the protein CASSDGAGGVLETQYF.

The genes are TRBV4-2 and TRBJ1-2; D is possibly TRBD1 (6 bases). The germline V gene encodes CDR1 LGHNA and CDR2 YNFKEQ. V gave up 0 bases and J gave up 3 bases, with 20 bases separating them. The CDR3 contains 18 residues. The CDR3 bases are TGTGCCAGCAGCCAAGATTCGGCAGGGGCCCCTTTGGACTATGGCTACACCTTC. It is translated as CASSQDSAGAPLDYGYTF.

This rearrangement joins TRBV7-9 to TRBJ1-2; D unresolved. Between the trimmed V and J ends, which lost 2 bases and 12 bases, there was a span of 13 bases. This CDR3 has 12 amino acids. Per the germline V gene, CDR1 is SEHNR and CDR2 is FQNEAQ (reference sequence). DNA for the CDR3: TGTGCCAGCAGCTTATTATCCGGTGGGCACACCTTC. Its translation: CASSLLSGGHTF.